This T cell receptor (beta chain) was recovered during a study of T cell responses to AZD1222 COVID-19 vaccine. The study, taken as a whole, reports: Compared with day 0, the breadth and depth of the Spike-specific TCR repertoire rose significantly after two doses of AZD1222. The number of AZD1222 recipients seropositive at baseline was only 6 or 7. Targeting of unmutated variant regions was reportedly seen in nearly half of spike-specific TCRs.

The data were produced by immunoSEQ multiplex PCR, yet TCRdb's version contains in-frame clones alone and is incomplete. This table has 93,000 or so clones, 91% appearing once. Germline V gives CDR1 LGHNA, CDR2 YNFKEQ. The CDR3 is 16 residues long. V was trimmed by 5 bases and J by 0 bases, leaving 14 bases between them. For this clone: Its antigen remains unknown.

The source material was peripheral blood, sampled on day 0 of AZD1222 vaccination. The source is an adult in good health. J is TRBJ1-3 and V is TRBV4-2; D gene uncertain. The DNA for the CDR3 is TGTGCCAGCAGCAAGTTTACCACCCCCTCTGGAAACACCATATATTTT. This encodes CASSKFTTPSGNTIYF.